The 5 T cell receptor beta chains in this list originate from one sample, sequenced in a study of cytomegalovirus exposure and HLA in healthy donors. A multiplex PCR was run with 60 Vbeta primers and 13 Jbeta primers. Assay: immunoSEQ multiplex PCR; the TCRdb copy retains only in-frame clones and omits some. The repertoire holds tens of thousands of clones, with about 67% as singletons. Specimen: PBMCs. The source of these receptors is a man aged 30-40 years in good health and CMV-seronegative.

This clone was seen a handful of times. The genes are TRBV5-1 and TRBJ2-7; a possible D gene is TRBD2 (5 bases). The CDR3 totals 14 residues. Germline V gene sequence: CDR1 SGHRS, CDR2 YFSETQ. The germline V and J ends were trimmed by 2 bases and 6 bases, with 15 bases remaining between them. CDR3 nucleotide sequence: TGCGCCAGCAGCTTCCAGCGCCCCGGACTCGAGCAGTACTTC. Protein sequence: CASSFQRPGLEQYF.

The gene calls are TRBV7-3 and TRBJ1-6; 12 nucleotides agree with TRBD1. J was trimmed by 14 bases and V by 5 bases; bases with no gene match: 7. This CDR3 is built from 14 residues. In germline, CDR1 is SGHTA, CDR2 FQGTGA. The CDR3 coding sequence is TGTGCCAGCAGCGGTCGGGACAGGGGGCGATCCCTCCACTTT. Translation gives CASSGRDRGRSLHF.

This clone was recorded a few times. The CDR3: CASSGSVFGTGRSYEQYF. Written as DNA, the CDR3 is TGCGCCAGCAGCGGATCCGTTTTTGGGACAGGGCGCTCCTACGAGCAGTACTTC. The chain uses TRBV5-1 and TRBJ2-7; 9 bases align to TRBD1. The CDR3 sequence is 18 residues long. Germline V lookup: CDR1 SGHRS, CDR2 YFSETQ. Trimming took 4 bases from V and 0 from J; bases not matched to a gene: 14.

This clone was observed once. The rearrangement links TRBV5-1 to TRBJ2-3; TRBD2 is a possible D gene (5 bases). The germline gives CDR1 SGHRS, CDR2 YFSETQ. Between the trimmed V and J ends, which lost 10 bases and 4 bases, there was a span of 19 bases. The CDR3 loop spans 14 amino acids. The CDR3 sequence is CAGASGEIADTQYF. The CDR3 coding sequence is TGCGCCGGAGCGTCCGGGGAAATCGCAGATACGCAGTATTTT.

This sequence joins TRBV30 and TRBJ1-2; TRBD1 might be the D (5 bases). V dropped 5 bases and J dropped 6 bases, with 19 bases sitting between them. The CDR3 totals 14 residues. CDR1 and CDR2 from the germline V gene are GTSNPN and SVGIG (reference sequence). The CDR3 region is CAWRILGGGDGYTF. In nucleotides, the CDR3 is TGTGCCTGGCGCATACTGGGGGGTGGGGATGGCTACACCTTC.